This paragraph covers one T cell receptor beta chain sequence. Its specificity is unknown. This entry comes from a study of T cells in Graves' hyperthyroidism and ophthalmopathy. Whole-study findings and limits: Blood samples included most of the expanded thyroid clonotypes exceeding 0.001. Ophthalmopathy got predicted by the model a median roughly 6.4 months before its onset.

Germline V gives CDR1 DFQATT, CDR2 SNEGSKA (reference sequence). V lost 1 base and J lost 7, with 20 bases in between. There are 16 residues in the CDR3. Exclusion of a patient resulted from uncontrolled infection, other autoimmune disease, pregnancy or lactation. There were TCR beta CDR3 regions amplified from RNA transcripts. RT-PCR in the first round (using the HTBI primer set) targeted the TCR CDR3. TCRdb independently ran MiXCR on the multiplex PCR reads; one entry per CDR3 protein. The table lists 500,000 to 650,000 distinct CDR3 sequences, over 35% of them singletons. This sequence joins TRBV20-1 and TRBJ1-5; D remains unclear. Sequencing was performed on peripheral blood or thyroid tissue (not recorded which). This clonotype was obtained from an adult woman with Graves' disease, either hyperthyroidism or ophthalmopathy (not recorded which). DNA for the CDR3: TGCAGTGCTAGAGTCGGCGCTAGCCGTCTCGGCCAGCCCCAGCATTTT. It translates to CSARVGASRLGQPQHF.